The sequence of this T cell receptor beta chain was determined in a study of OX40 agonist ivuxolimab in advanced cancers. Study-wide results and caveats: CD8+ T cells showed, on average, more clonal expansion than CD4+ cells.

Turning to this clone: Its antigen is undetermined.

Repertoires were generated with immunoSEQ multiplex PCR, while TCRdb's copy carries only in-frame clones and drops some. The repertoire holds about 46,000 clones, with around 87% as singletons. The CDR3 extends over 15 amino acids. From germline, CDR1 is MRHNA and CDR2 SNTAGT. Between the trimmed V and J ends, which lost 0 bases and 7 bases, there was a span of 10 bases. Anyone with autoimmune disease history or systemic immunosuppression was excluded. The TCR originated in an adult with an advanced solid tumor such as melanoma, head and neck, liver or kidney cancer. The gene calls are TRBV6-4 and TRBJ1-6, with D perhaps TRBD1 (5 bases). The source was CD4+ or CD8+ T cells sorted from blood, collected in a trial of the OX40 agonist ivuxolimab. Written as DNA, the CDR3 is TGTGCCAGCAGTGACTCAGGGACCTTGAATTCACCCCTCCACTTT. This gives the protein CASSDSGTLNSPLHF.